This TCR beta chain was observed in a study of CD8 T cells in ankylosing spondylitis. Study-wide results and limits: A motif in TCR beta, a set of 8 or 9 highly homologous variants, appeared characteristic of ankylosing spondylitis blood.

This clonotype was counted at least ten times. Its antigen is as yet unknown. TCRdb independently ran MiXCR on the 5' RACE reads; one entry per CDR3 protein. The top ten clones hold nearly 7% of a sample with about 240,000 distinct CDR3 sequences, approximately 9% of them seen once. The sequenced sample was blood, either unsorted or a sorted T cell fraction (not recorded which). This TCR derives from a male donor with ankylosing spondylitis or in good health (not recorded which).

The CDR3 protein is CASSFRDEKLFF. The CDR3 nucleotides are TGTGCCAGCAGTTTTAGGGATGAAAAACTGTTTTTT. The chain joins TRBV12-3 or TRBV12-4 to TRBJ1-4; no clear D. Trimming took off 3 bases at V and 6 bases at J, with 5 bases between the two ends. CDR3 length equals 12 residues.